This TCR beta chain is drawn from a study of blood T cell repertoires in COVID-19. Study background: The United States, Italy and Spain were the sources of the acute and convalescent COVID-19 samples. PBMCs, B-cell-depleted T cells, or T cells provided the cDNA or gDNA that made up the material.

Authors' processing steps: Cell counts per sample came from amplifying reference gene primers. Repertoires were generated with immunoSEQ multiplex PCR, while TCRdb's copy carries only in-frame clones and drops some. V and J calls and clone size are given by that table; D and trimming were obtained from the DNA. The sample has 210,000 or so clones, over 75% seen once. This clonotype was obtained from a man aged 50 or older with COVID-19, enrolled during active disease. The specimen was peripheral blood.

This chain's CDR3 is CASSRPGTGEIEKLFF. The CDR3 DNA sequence: TGCGCCAGCAGTCGTCCCGGGACAGGGGAGATTGAAAAACTGTTTTTT. This sequence joins TRBV4-1 and TRBJ1-4; TRBD1 matches at 10 bases. CDR3 length equals 16 residues. CDR1 MGHRA and CDR2 YSYEKL come from the germline V gene. Trimming removed 6 bases from V and 7 bases from J; junction bases left unmatched: 11.